A selection of T cell receptor beta chains follows, all from one sample in a study of blood T cell repertoires in COVID-19. TCRdb's copy holds only in-frame clones and misses some; the assay was immunoSEQ multiplex PCR. This table holds 300,000 or so clones, 90% found once. Material for sequencing was PBMCs or T cells enriched from blood (not recorded which). The origin of the receptors is a man aged 55-75 years who had recovered from COVID-19. The CDR3 runs from the conserved cysteine through the conserved F or W. D genes are given only for firm matches. For some rows the clone size is stated as once, few or many, or as a class when expanded; others skip it.

15	TRBV27	.	TRBD1	TRBJ1-6	CASSPGTGRNSPLHF	TGTGCCAGCAGTCCGGGGACAGGCAGAAATTCACCCCTCCACTTT
16	TRBV4-3	.	TRBD1	TRBJ1-2	CASSQGQGRGSYGYTF	TGCGCCAGCAGCCAAGGACAGGGTAGGGGCAGCTATGGCTACACCTTC
15	TRBV24-1	.	TRBD1	TRBJ1-5	CATSETGSSNQPQHF	TGTGCCACCAGTGAGACAGGGTCTAGCAATCAGCCCCAGCATTTT
14	TRBV7-3	.	TRBD2	TRBJ2-7	CASSYSAGPYEQYF	TGTGCCAGCAGCTATTCAGCGGGACCCTACGAGCAGTACTTC
16	TRBV3-1/TRBV3-2	.	.	TRBJ1-6	CASSQDPTVYNSPLHF	TGTGCCAGCAGCCAAGATCCGACAGTATATAATTCACCCCTCCACTTT
13	TRBV19	few	.	TRBJ2-3	CASSIGRGDTQYF	TGTGCCAGTAGTATCGGCCGGGGTGATACGCAGTATTTT
15	TRBV7-3	.	.	TRBJ1-6	CASSSEGRNNSPLHF	TGTGCCAGCAGCTCGGAGGGACGGAATAATTCACCCCTCCACTTT
15	TRBV11-2	.	.	TRBJ2-7	CASSLGHSSSYEQYF	TGTGCCAGCAGCTTAGGTCACAGCTCCTCCTACGAGCAGTACTTC
14	TRBV28	.	TRBD2	TRBJ2-7	CASSFRLAAYEQYF	TGTGCCAGCAGTTTTCGGCTAGCGGCCTACGAGCAGTACTTC
11	TRBV11-2	.	TRBD1	TRBJ2-5	CASSLLQGVYF	TGTGCCAGCAGCTTATTACAGGGGGTGTACTTC
13	TRBV7-2	.	.	TRBJ1-2	CASSLDSNYGYTF	TGTGCCAGCAGCTTGGACAGTAACTATGGCTACACCTTC
15	TRBV6-5	.	TRBD2	TRBJ2-2	CASSLAGARTGELFF	TGTGCCAGCAGCTTAGCGGGAGCTAGGACCGGGGAGCTGTTTTTT
15	TRBV14	.	TRBD1	TRBJ1-1	CASSQDRGRDTEAFF	TGTGCCAGCAGCCAGGACAGGGGCCGGGACACTGAAGCTTTCTTT
16	TRBV5-1	.	.	TRBJ2-3	CASSLEPPTSTDTQYF	TGCGCCAGCAGCTTGGAACCGCCCACTAGCACAGATACGCAGTATTTT
14	TRBV6-2/TRBV6-3	.	TRBD1	TRBJ2-7	CASSSGQGPYEQYF	TGTGCCAGCAGTTCAGGACAGGGTCCCTACGAGCAGTACTTC
14	TRBV11-2	.	TRBD1	TRBJ2-7	CASSSGQGGYEQYF	TGTGCCAGCAGCTCGGGACAGGGAGGGTACGAGCAGTACTTC
17	TRBV7-2	.	.	TRBJ1-1	CASSLYRPGHALTEAFF	TGTGCCAGCAGCCTTTACCGACCGGGACATGCCCTCACTGAAGCTTTCTTT
13	TRBV27	once	.	TRBJ1-2	CASSFRGLNGYTF	TGTGCCAGCAGTTTTCGAGGGTTGAATGGCTACACCTTC
14	TRBV18	.	.	TRBJ1-1	CASSPQGLNTEAFF	TGTGCCAGCTCACCACAGGGGTTGAACACTGAAGCTTTCTTT
13	TRBV25-1	.	.	TRBJ1-6	CASTPGFNSPLHF	TGTGCCAGCACCCCCGGTTTTAATTCACCCCTCCACTTT
20	TRBV7-6	.	TRBD2	TRBJ2-2	CASSSAPASGGARETGELFF	TGTGCCAGCAGTTCTGCTCCGGCTAGCGGGGGAGCAAGAGAGACCGGGGAGCTGTTTTTT
13	TRBV27	.	TRBD1	TRBJ1-1	CASKTGVNTEAFF	TGTGCCAGCAAGACAGGGGTGAACACTGAAGCTTTCTTT
18	TRBV6-4	.	TRBD1	TRBJ1-6	CASSGGTGGANISSPLHF	TGTGCCAGCAGTGGTGGGACAGGGGGCGCAAATATTAGTTCACCCCTCCACTTT
16	TRBV5-1	once	.	TRBJ1-4	CASSQSIRRDNEKLFF	TGCGCCAGCAGCCAGTCCATCAGGAGGGATAATGAAAAACTGTTTTTT
12	TRBV12-3/TRBV12-4	.	.	TRBJ1-1	CASSFGDTEAFF	TGTGCCAGCAGTTTTGGAGACACTGAAGCTTTCTTT
16	TRBV19	.	TRBD1	TRBJ1-2	CASSTRQGARNYGYTF	TGTGCCAGTAGTACCCGACAGGGGGCGAGGAACTATGGCTACACCTTC
15	TRBV15	once	TRBD1	TRBJ1-6	CATSRDWTGNSPLHF	TGTGCCACCAGCAGAGATTGGACAGGGAATTCACCCCTCCACTTT
15	TRBV3-1/TRBV3-2	.	TRBD1	TRBJ2-7	CASSQQTGGPYEQYF	TGTGCCAGCAGCCAACAGACAGGGGGCCCCTACGAGCAGTACTTC
14	TRBV7-3	.	.	TRBJ1-1	CASSLANGYGEAFF	TGTGCCAGCAGCTTAGCCAACGGGTACGGTGAAGCTTTCTTT
13	TRBV2	.	TRBD2	TRBJ2-1	CATREADRHEQFF	TGTGCCACCCGGGAGGCCGATCGTCATGAGCAGTTCTTC
13	TRBV5-4	once	TRBD2	TRBJ2-5	CAFGRGYQETQYF	TGTGCCTTTGGGAGGGGTTACCAAGAGACCCAGTACTTC
15	TRBV9	.	TRBD2	TRBJ2-1	CASSRGGTSSNEQFF	TGTGCCAGCAGCCGCGGCGGGACTAGCTCAAACGAGCAGTTCTTC
14	TRBV6-1	.	.	TRBJ1-5	CASSEARRYQPQHF	TGTGCCAGCAGTGAAGCTCGGCGGTATCAGCCCCAGCATTTT
14	TRBV7-8	.	.	TRBJ1-2	CASSSGAGLNGYTF	TGTGCCAGCAGCTCGGGCGCAGGGCTGAATGGCTACACCTTC
12	TRBV28	.	.	TRBJ1-2	CASSLQGLGYTF	TGTGCCAGCAGTTTACAGGGGCTAGGCTACACCTTC
15	TRBV7-6	.	.	TRBJ1-1	CASSLVGLGDTEAFF	TGTGCCAGCAGCTTAGTGGGCCTCGGCGACACTGAAGCTTTCTTT
18	TRBV19	.	TRBD1	TRBJ2-4	CASSIPGQGGLAKNIQYF	TGTGCCAGTAGTATCCCGGGACAGGGGGGACTAGCCAAAAACATTCAGTACTTC
13	TRBV25-1	.	.	TRBJ1-5	CASSHRGKQPQHF	TGTGCCAGCAGTCATCGAGGGAAGCAGCCCCAGCATTTT
14	TRBV10-2	.	TRBD1	TRBJ1-1	CASRKGGQPTEAFF	TGCGCCAGCAGGAAAGGGGGACAGCCCACTGAAGCTTTCTTT
17	TRBV7-2	once	.	TRBJ2-3	CASSLVGWGGRTDTQYF	TGTGCCAGCAGCTTAGTTGGCTGGGGGGGCCGTACAGATACGCAGTATTTT
17	TRBV19	.	TRBD1	TRBJ1-5	CASSLKTRGLSNQPQHF	TGTGCCAGTAGTCTGAAGACCAGGGGGTTGAGCAATCAGCCCCAGCATTTT
15	TRBV4-3	.	TRBD1	TRBJ2-5	CASSPGTGVGETQYF	TGCGCCAGCAGCCCCGGGACAGGGGTTGGAGAGACCCAGTACTTC
14	TRBV7-2	.	.	TRBJ2-3	CASTPGGGLDTQYF	TGTGCCAGCACCCCGGGCGGGGGCTTGGATACGCAGTATTTT
13	TRBV5-1	.	.	TRBJ1-2	CASSLDTYYGYTF	TGCGCCAGCAGCTTGGACACCTACTATGGCTACACCTTC
12	TRBV5-6	.	.	TRBJ1-3	CASAGAGNTIYF	TGTGCCAGCGCAGGGGCTGGAAACACCATATATTTT
15	TRBV5-1	.	TRBD1	TRBJ1-4	CASSKAGTGGEKLFF	TGCGCCAGCAGCAAAGCCGGGACAGGGGGTGAAAAACTGTTTTTT
15	TRBV9	.	TRBD1	TRBJ2-2	CASSVGQGAAGELFF	TGTGCCAGCAGCGTAGGACAGGGGGCAGCCGGGGAGCTGTTTTTT
13	TRBV18	.	.	TRBJ1-1	CASSPNDSGEAFF	TGTGCCAGCTCACCCAATGACTCGGGTGAAGCTTTCTTT
16	TRBV5-1	.	TRBD1	TRBJ1-6	CASSLASGTGFSPLHF	TGCGCCAGCAGCTTGGCATCCGGGACAGGCTTTTCACCCCTCCACTTT